Listed here are 15 T cell receptor beta chains from one sample, sequenced in a study of OX40 agonist ivuxolimab in advanced cancers. Using immunoSEQ multiplex PCR, the repertoire was profiled, and TCRdb retains in-frame clones only, with some absent. The table has some 20,000 clones, over 70% seen once. Sequenced material: CD4+ or CD8+ T cells sorted from blood, taken in a trial of the OX40 agonist ivuxolimab. The receptors shown here come from an adult with an advanced solid tumor such as melanoma, head and neck, liver or kidney cancer.

This rearrangement joins TRBV27 to TRBJ2-3; TRBD2 agrees at 9 bases. Germline lookup yields CDR1 MNHEY and CDR2 SMNVEV (reference sequence). This CDR3 region has 15 residues. V gave up 5 bases and J gave up 4 bases; unmatched junction bases: 7. The CDR3 DNA is TGTGCCAGCAGTCGCCGGGCGGGAGGGGCAGATACGCAGTATTTT. Its protein product is CASSRRAGGADTQYF.

This rearrangement joins TRBV15 to TRBJ2-5; TRBD1 agrees at 10 bases. The J call is uncertain, as TRBJ2-7 better fits the DNA end. This CDR3 is 16 amino acids long. In germline, CDR1 is LNHNV, CDR2 YYDKDF (reference sequence). CDR3 region: CATSRVPPGQGVEQYF. Here the CDR3 DNA reads TGTGCCACCAGCAGAGTTCCTCCAGGACAGGGGGTCGAGCAGTACTTC.

This rearrangement joins TRBV21-1 to TRBJ2-1. TRBV21-1 is described as a pseudogene. CDR3 length: 16 amino acids. CDR3 bases: TGTGCCAGCAGCAAAGAGGGACCACTCCTAAACGATGAGCAGTTCTTC. This translates into CASSKEGPLLNDEQFF.

The V call is TRBV25-1, the J call TRBJ1-2; D call uncertain. The V end was cut by 7 bases, the J end by 3 bases, with 9 bases between. The CDR3 totals 12 residues. Germline CDR1 is MGHDK and CDR2 is SYGVNS. The CDR3 nucleotides read TGTGCCAGCAAGACAACCGACTATGGCTACACCTTC. It translates to CASKTTDYGYTF.

This clone was counted once. Other DNA sequences within the sample encode an identical CDR3. The chain recombines TRBV29-1 with TRBJ2-7, with D possibly TRBD2 on 6 matching bases. The CDR3 runs 17 residues. V lost 1 base to trimming and J lost 0 bases, with 19 bases between them. CDR1 and CDR2 (germline): SQVTM, ANQGSEA. The CDR3 DNA reads TGCAGCGTTGAAGTGATGCGCGGTGCGGGACCCTCCTACGAGCAGTACTTC. Its translation: CSVEVMRGAGPSYEQYF.

The chain carries TRBV5-6 and TRBJ1-1; D is unclear. The V gene lost 0 bases and the J gene lost 4 bases, with 7 bases spanning the gap. The CDR3 sequence is 13 residues long. In germline, CDR1 is SGHDT, CDR2 YYEEEE. The CDR3 is CASSLGRTTEAFF. In DNA, the CDR3 is TGTGCCAGCAGCTTGGGCCGTACCACTGAAGCTTTCTTT.

In its sample, this clone ranks as medium-sized. This rearrangement joins TRBV5-1 to TRBJ1-5, with D uncertain. CDR3 length: 13 amino acids. Germline CDR1 SGHRS, CDR2 YFSETQ. V was trimmed by 3 bases and J by 5 bases, leaving 9 bases between them. CDR3 bases: TGCGCCAGCAGCTGGGAGGGTGATCAGCCCCAGCATTTT. Its protein product is CASSWEGDQPQHF.

V gene TRBV6-6 combines with J gene TRBJ2-7; 7 bases match TRBD1. Trimming took 6 bases from V and 5 from J; bases not matched to a gene: 7. The CDR3 consists of 13 residues. Germline V lookup: CDR1 MNHNY, CDR2 SVGAGI (reference sequence). DNA for the CDR3: TGTGCCAGCAGCCCCGAGGGGGCGGACGAGCAGTACTTC. It codes for CASSPEGADEQYF.

This clone was seen once. The rearrangement links TRBV7-8 to TRBJ1-1, with 8 nucleotides matching TRBD1. The CDR3 has 16 amino acids. CDR1 and CDR2 (germline): SGHVS, FQNEAQ. Trimming removed 1 base from V and 5 bases from J; junction bases left unmatched: 9. This CDR3 is CASSLGGQGSWTEAFF. The CDR3 coding sequence is TGTGCCAGCAGCTTAGGAGGACAGGGATCTTGGACTGAAGCTTTCTTT.

V usage is TRBV7-9 and J usage is TRBJ2-7; 9 bases map to TRBD2. The CDR3 consists of 15 residues. Germline loops: CDR1 SEHNR, CDR2 FQNEAQ (reference sequence). V gave up 5 bases and J gave up 0 bases; unmatched junction bases: 5. CDR3 sequence: CASSIPSGTSYEQYF. CDR3 sequence (DNA): TGTGCCAGCAGCATTCCTAGCGGGACCTCCTACGAGCAGTACTTC.

V gene TRBV10-3 combines with J gene TRBJ2-5; D not resolved. The V end was cut by 2 bases, the J end by 5 bases, with 21 bases between. Germline loops: CDR1 ENHRY, CDR2 SYGVKD. The CDR3 spans 17 residues. This CDR3 is CAISEIKTALRRETQYF. CDR3 coding DNA: TGTGCCATCAGTGAGATAAAGACCGCGTTAAGGCGGGAGACCCAGTACTTC.

The V and J genes are TRBV30 and TRBJ1-2; D remains ambiguous. V lost 6 bases and J lost 6, with 20 bases in between. This CDR3 spans 14 amino acids. Germline CDR1 is GTSNPN and CDR2 is SVGIG (reference sequence). The CDR3 sequence: CACPLGGVRDGYTF. As DNA, the CDR3 is TGTGCCTGCCCCCTCGGCGGGGTGCGGGATGGCTACACCTTC. Full variable domain (outside the CDR3, taken from reference TRBV30 and TRBJ1-2): SQTIHQWPATLVQPVGSPLSLECTVEGTSNPNLYWYRQAAGRGLQLLFYSVGIGQISSEVPQNLSASRPQDRQFILSSKKLLLSDSGFYLCACPLGGVRDGYTFGSGTRLTVV.

The chain recombines TRBV2 with TRBJ1-1, with a possible D match to TRBD1 (5 bases). This CDR3 spans 11 amino acids. With 6 bases removed from V and 11 bases from J, the gap between germline ends came to 13 bases. The germline gives CDR1 SNHLY, CDR2 FYNNEI. In DNA form, the CDR3 reads TGTGCCAGCAGGGCCGGGACGGCGGCTTTCTTT. Protein sequence: CASRAGTAAFF.

The chain is built from TRBV5-6 and TRBJ2-1; 9 bases fit TRBD2. Germline CDR1 reads SGHDT; CDR2 reads YYEEEE. V gave up 4 bases and J gave up 7 bases; unmatched junction bases: 12. There are 16 residues in the CDR3. The DNA for the CDR3 is TGTGCCAGCAGCGGGTTGGCGGGGGGGCTGGGTAATGAGCAGTTCTTC. This gives the protein CASSGLAGGLGNEQFF.

J is TRBJ1-1 and V is TRBV2; TRBD1 is a possible D gene (5 bases). There are 13 residues in the CDR3. The V end was cut by 6 bases, the J end by 0 bases, with 8 bases between. Germline loops: CDR1 SNHLY, CDR2 FYNNEI. CDR3 loop: CASRGGVNTEAFF. The CDR3, as DNA: TGTGCCAGCAGGGGAGGGGTGAACACTGAAGCTTTCTTT.